This T cell receptor beta chain is from a study of cytomegalovirus exposure and HLA in healthy donors. The PCR used 60 Vbeta and 13 Jbeta primers. TCRdb's copy holds only in-frame clones and misses some; the assay was immunoSEQ multiplex PCR. This sample's table reports some 120,000 clones. The CDR3 totals 14 residues. V gave up 3 bases and J gave up 4 bases, with 9 bases separating them. CDR1 is LNHDA, CDR2 SQIVND, per germline (reference sequence). This sequence originates from a man aged 18 to 29 in good health and CMV-seronegative. V gene TRBV19 combines with J gene TRBJ2-2; D unresolved. The material sequenced was PBMCs. In DNA form, the CDR3 reads TGTGCCAGTAGTATTCAACTGAGCACCGGGGAGCTGTTTTTT. It yields the protein CASSIQLSTGELFF.